Following are 4 T cell receptor beta chains from one sample sequenced in a study of shared clonotypes between healthy human individuals. Repertoires were generated with immunoSEQ multiplex PCR, while TCRdb's copy carries only in-frame clones and drops some. The top ten hold 1.5% to 2% of the sample, which has hundreds of thousands of clones, 73% seen once. Sequencing was performed on memory CD4+ T cells sorted from blood. Subset meaning: CD45RA-negative fraction. The receptors come from a woman aged 25-40 years in good health.

The chain uses TRBV7-6 and TRBJ2-1; TRBD1 might be the D (6 bases). The CDR3 loop spans 15 amino acids. V lost 4 bases and J 7 bases, leaving 17 bases between the germline ends. Germline assignment: CDR1 SGHVS and CDR2 FNYEAQ. DNA of the CDR3: TGTGCCAGCAGCTCATACCGAGGAAGGGGGAATGAGCAGTTCTTC. As protein: CASSSYRGRGNEQFF.

The chain is built from TRBV6-1 and TRBJ1-5; D call uncertain. The germline V gene encodes CDR1 MNHNS and CDR2 SASEGT. Trimming took off 2 bases at V and 0 bases at J, with 8 bases between the two ends. This CDR3 region has 15 residues. As DNA, the CDR3 is TGTGCCAGCAGTGAAACCGTGCATAGCAATCAGCCCCAGCATTTT. Translation: CASSETVHSNQPQHF.

The chain couples TRBV5-1 to TRBJ2-3; unclear D gene. The CDR3 has 15 amino acids. The germline gives CDR1 SGHRS, CDR2 YFSETQ. Trimming took off 2 bases at V and 2 bases at J, with 12 bases between the two ends. The CDR3 protein is CASSFSYGSTDTQYF. DNA for the CDR3: TGCGCCAGCAGCTTTTCTTACGGATCCACAGATACGCAGTATTTT.

J is TRBJ1-1 and V is TRBV19; no clear D gene. Germline loops: CDR1 LNHDA, CDR2 SQIVND (reference sequence). The CDR3 totals 14 residues. V gave up 4 bases and J gave up 4 bases, with 13 bases separating them. Here the CDR3 DNA reads TGTGCCAGTAGTACCGGACGCCTCGCCACTGAAGCTTTCTTT. Its protein is CASSTGRLATEAFF.